Here is one TCR beta chain with its context. Using a J-beta primer mix together with a sample-barcoded 5' primer, a second PCR was run for about 7 to 12 cycles. MiXCR was run by TCRdb on the 5' RACE reads, yielding one entry per CDR3 protein. Here the sample spans roughly 410,000 distinct CDR3 sequences, approximately 51% being singletons. The CDR3 spans 15 residues. CDR1 is SNHLY and CDR2 is FYNNEI in the germline V gene. With 7 bases clipped from V and 5 bases from J, the junction kept 12 bases outside the gene matches. These data are taken from a study of blood T cells in healthy people across ages.

This chain connects TRBV2 to TRBJ2-5, with 8 positions matching TRBD2. The TCR comes from a man aged 60 to 69 in good health. Sequencing was carried out using blood. In DNA form, the CDR3 reads TGTGCCAGCATGAGGAACGGGGGGGCCCGGGAGACCCAGTACTTC. Translating it yields CASMRNGGARETQYF.